This paragraph covers one TCR beta chain sequence. Per the germline V gene, CDR1 is SGHVS and CDR2 is FQNEAQ. CDR3 length: 13 residues. V gave up 5 bases and J gave up 4 bases, with 11 bases separating them. The data are from a study of blood T cell repertoires in COVID-19. Study as a whole: The United States, Italy and Spain were the sources of the acute and convalescent COVID-19 samples.

Authors' data handling: Reference gene primer amplification gave nucleated cell count estimates. This table comes from immunoSEQ multiplex PCR, and its TCRdb copy is limited to in-frame clones, with some not included. V and J calls and clone size are those listed in that table; D and trimming were worked out from the DNA. The data contain roughly 100,000 clones, approximately 78% of them singletons. The rearrangement links TRBV7-8 to TRBJ1-1; D call uncertain. This clonotype was sampled from a woman aged 80 or older with acute or convalescent COVID-19. Sequenced input: peripheral blood. The CDR3 loop is CASSPQEGTEAFF. CDR3 DNA: TGTGCCAGCAGCCCACAAGAGGGCACTGAAGCTTTCTTT.